Listed below are T cell receptor beta chains from one sample, sequenced in a study of response to subunit inactivated influenza vaccine. TCRdb analysed the RT-PCR reads with MiXCR anew, one entry per CDR3 protein. This table has a few hundred thousand distinct CDR3 sequences, about a fifth appearing once. Material: PBMCs from blood, obtained less than 22 months after vaccination. The receptors were gathered from a man aged 45-69 years who received an inactivated influenza vaccine. Both conserved end residues are part of each CDR3. D genes are given only for firm matches. Not all rows give a size; the values are once, few, many and, for expanded clones, a class.

CDR3: CSAEVRRDTEAFF
DNA: TGCAGCGCGGAGGTCAGGAGGGACACTGAAGCTTTCTTT
size: .
V: TRBV29-1
J: TRBJ1-1
D: .

CDR3: CAIEAGGRNNEQFF
DNA: TGTGCCATCGAAGCGGGGGGGAGAAACAATGAGCAGTTCTTC
size: few
V: TRBV10-3
J: TRBJ2-1
D: TRBD2

CDR3: CASSHPGSNTGELFF
DNA: TGCGCCAGCAGCCACCCGGGATCGAACACCGGGGAGCTGTTTTTT
size: .
V: TRBV4-1
J: TRBJ2-2
D: .

CDR3: CASSLEGGILGEKLFF
DNA: TGTGCCAGCAGCTTAGAGGGCGGGATACTAGGTGAAAAACTGTTTTTT
size: few
V: TRBV7-2
J: TRBJ1-4
D: .

CDR3: CASSPSGGGAHNEQFF
DNA: TGTGCCAGCAGCCCGTCGGGGGGGGGCGCTCACAATGAGCAGTTCTTC
size: .
V: TRBV7-9
J: TRBJ2-1
D: TRBD2

CDR3: CASSQGQRNEKLFF
DNA: TGCGCCAGCAGCCAGGGACAGAGAAATGAAAAACTGTTTTTT
size: many
V: TRBV4-3
J: TRBJ1-4
D: TRBD1

CDR3: CASSSLLAQGANNEQFF
DNA: TGTGCCAGCAGCTCCCTTCTCGCCCAAGGGGCCAACAATGAGCAGTTCTTC
size: few
V: TRBV5-4
J: TRBJ2-1
D: .

CDR3: CSVVEKTISYEQYF
DNA: TGCAGCGTTGTGGAAAAAACAATCTCCTACGAGCAGTACTTC
size: .
V: TRBV29-1
J: TRBJ2-7
D: .

CDR3: CASSTGVLTGELFF
DNA: TGTGCCAGCAGCACCGGGGTTCTAACCGGGGAGCTGTTTTTT
size: few
V: TRBV12-3/TRBV12-4
J: TRBJ2-2
D: .

CDR3: CASSLFGATNEKLFF
DNA: TGTGCCAGCAGCTTATTCGGTGCAACTAATGAAAAACTGTTTTTT
size: .
V: TRBV11-2
J: TRBJ1-4
D: .

CDR3: CASSSAGPGGSPLHF
DNA: TGTGCCAGCAGCTCCGCGGGACCCGGGGGTTCACCCCTCCACTTT
size: few
V: TRBV5-6
J: TRBJ1-6
D: .

CDR3: CASSVGGGSSYNEQFF
DNA: TGTGCCAGCAGCGTAGGAGGCGGGAGCTCCTACAATGAGCAGTTCTTC
size: .
V: TRBV9
J: TRBJ2-1
D: TRBD2

CDR3: CAITSPDRDYGYTF
DNA: TGTGCCATTACCTCCCCGGACAGGGACTATGGCTACACCTTC
size: many
V: TRBV10-3
J: TRBJ1-2
D: TRBD1

CDR3: CSVEVGTSGAVTDTQYF
DNA: TGCAGCGTTGAAGTTGGGACTAGCGGGGCCGTCACAGATACGCAGTATTTT
size: .
V: TRBV29-1
J: TRBJ2-3
D: TRBD2

CDR3: CASSQDLSGGRTDTQYF
DNA: TGTGCCAGCAGCCAAGATCTAAGCGGGGGGCGCACAGATACGCAGTATTTT
size: .
V: TRBV3-1
J: TRBJ2-3
D: TRBD2

CDR3: CASSLAGGQISQETQYF
DNA: TGTGCCAGCAGTTTAGCTGGAGGGCAGATCTCCCAAGAGACCCAGTACTTC
size: few
V: TRBV12-3/TRBV12-4
J: TRBJ2-5
D: .

CDR3: CASSDSGNRRAFF
DNA: TGTGCCAGCAGTGATTCAGGTAACCGGCGGGCTTTCTTT
size: .
V: TRBV25-1
J: TRBJ1-1
D: .

CDR3: CASSPELQETQYF
DNA: TGTGCCAGCAGCCCAGAACTACAAGAGACCCAGTACTTC
size: .
V: TRBV3-1
J: TRBJ2-5
D: .

CDR3: CASSSGGSNSPLHF
DNA: TGTGCCAGCAGTAGCGGGGGCAGTAATTCACCCCTCCACTTT
size: .
V: TRBV12-3/TRBV12-4
J: TRBJ1-6
D: .

CDR3: CASSLEDSLRETQYF
DNA: TGCGCCAGCAGCTTGGAGGATAGTTTACGGGAGACCCAGTACTTC
size: few
V: TRBV5-1
J: TRBJ2-5
D: .

CDR3: CASSAEPTSGTDTQYF
DNA: TGCGCCAGCAGCGCCGAACCGACTAGCGGCACAGATACGCAGTATTTT
size: few
V: TRBV5-1
J: TRBJ2-3
D: TRBD2

CDR3: CASSTHLQGALSYTF
DNA: TGTGCCAGCAGTACGCATCTTCAGGGGGCGCTGAGCTACACCTTC
size: many
V: TRBV6-1
J: TRBJ1-2
D: TRBD1

CDR3: CSVQPPGRYEQYF
DNA: TGCAGCGTCCAACCTCCGGGGAGGTACGAGCAGTACTTC
size: few
V: TRBV29-1
J: TRBJ2-7
D: .

CDR3: CASSQDSKGTEAFF
DNA: TGCGCCAGCAGCCAAGATAGTAAAGGGACTGAAGCTTTCTTT
size: many
V: TRBV4-3
J: TRBJ1-1
D: .

CDR3: CASSLKPGQHNKQFF
DNA: TGTGCCAGCAGCTTAAAGCCGGGACAGCACAATAAGCAGTTCTTC
size: .
V: TRBV7-3
J: TRBJ2-1
D: TRBD1

CDR3: CASSPRTEAFF
DNA: TGTGCCAGCAGCCCCCGCACTGAAGCTTTCTTT
size: few
V: TRBV7-9
J: TRBJ1-1
D: .

CDR3: CASSEASGTAKKLFF
DNA: TGCGCCAGCAGTGAGGCCTCCGGGACAGCAAAAAAACTGTTTTTT
size: many
V: TRBV10-2
J: TRBJ1-4
D: TRBD1

CDR3: CAGSQGYSSGANVLTF
DNA: TGTGCCGGCTCACAGGGATACTCGTCTGGGGCCAACGTCCTGACTTTC
size: .
V: TRBV6-2/TRBV6-3
J: TRBJ2-6
D: .

CDR3: CASSKANRVHTPQHF
DNA: TGTGCCAGCAGTAAAGCCAACAGGGTCCATACGCCCCAGCATTTT
size: few
V: TRBV12-3/TRBV12-4
J: TRBJ1-5
D: .

CDR3: CASSQDGTGELFF
DNA: TGCGCCAGCAGCCAAGACGGGACCGGGGAGCTGTTTTTT
size: few
V: TRBV4-3
J: TRBJ2-2
D: .

CDR3: CASSLRGQGADEQFF
DNA: TGTGCCAGCAGCTTAAGGGGACAGGGGGCGGATGAGCAGTTCTTC
size: .
V: TRBV5-4
J: TRBJ2-1
D: TRBD1

CDR3: CASSLFQGSYEQYF
DNA: TGTGCCAGCAGTTTATTTCAGGGATCCTACGAGCAGTACTTC
size: .
V: TRBV28
J: TRBJ2-7
D: .

CDR3: CASSFQTGKSRYEQYF
DNA: TGTGCCAGCAGTTTCCAAACAGGGAAGTCGAGGTACGAGCAGTACTTC
size: few
V: TRBV28
J: TRBJ2-7
D: .

CDR3: CASSYGTRQLFF
DNA: TGTGCCAGCAGCTATGGGACCCGGCAGCTGTTTTTT
size: few
V: TRBV3-1
J: TRBJ2-2
D: .

CDR3: CAVGTSGPRHETQYF
DNA: TGTGCCGTGGGGACTAGCGGGCCGAGGCACGAGACCCAGTACTTC
size: .
V: TRBV28
J: TRBJ2-5
D: TRBD2

CDR3: CASSLVGANVLTF
DNA: TGTGCCAGCAGTTTAGTTGGGGCCAACGTCCTGACTTTC
size: .
V: TRBV12-3/TRBV12-4
J: TRBJ2-6
D: .

CDR3: CASSSGLRETQYF
DNA: TGTGCCAGCAGTTCGGGCCTCCGGGAGACCCAGTACTTC
size: .
V: TRBV12-3/TRBV12-4
J: TRBJ2-5
D: .

CDR3: CASSLDGAYSNQPQHF
DNA: TGTGCCAGCAGCTTAGATGGGGCATATAGCAATCAGCCCCAGCATTTT
size: .
V: TRBV7-9
J: TRBJ1-5
D: .

CDR3: CSARDLGGEEKLFF
DNA: TGCAGTGCTAGAGATCTGGGGGGCGAGGAAAAACTGTTTTTT
size: few
V: TRBV20-1
J: TRBJ1-4
D: .

CDR3: CASSSEAGKLFF
DNA: TGTGCCAGCAGTTCGGAGGCAGGAAAACTGTTTTTT
size: few
V: TRBV9
J: TRBJ1-4
D: .

CDR3: CASSLYGSGAGGSYEQYF
DNA: TGCGCCAGCAGCTTGTACGGCTCGGGGGCCGGGGGCTCCTACGAGCAGTACTTC
size: .
V: TRBV5-1
J: TRBJ2-7
D: .

CDR3: CASSLDGRNSPLHF
DNA: TGCGCCAGCAGCTTGGACGGCAGAAATTCACCCCTCCACTTT
size: many
V: TRBV5-1
J: TRBJ1-6
D: .

CDR3: CASSPAGTSLYEQYF
DNA: TGTGCCAGCAGCCCGGCCGGGACTAGCCTATACGAGCAGTACTTC
size: few
V: TRBV9
J: TRBJ2-7
D: TRBD2

CDR3: CASSAHGGQTSTDTQYF
DNA: TGTGCCAGCAGCGCCCACGGGGGACAAACTAGCACAGATACGCAGTATTTT
size: few
V: TRBV2
J: TRBJ2-3
D: .

CDR3: CASSSWDRAGELFF
DNA: TGTGCCAGCAGCTCTTGGGACAGGGCCGGGGAGCTGTTTTTT
size: few
V: TRBV7-2
J: TRBJ2-2
D: TRBD1

CDR3: CASSQDLSVAGELFF
DNA: TGCGCCAGCAGCCAAGATCTAAGCGTGGCCGGGGAGCTGTTTTTT
size: few
V: TRBV4-3
J: TRBJ2-2
D: .

CDR3: CASSRDRGNQPQHF
DNA: TGTGCCAGCAGTCGCGACAGGGGAAATCAGCCCCAGCATTTT
size: few
V: TRBV12-3/TRBV12-4
J: TRBJ1-5
D: TRBD1

CDR3: CASSLAPNTGTGVYEQYF
DNA: TGTGCCAGCAGTTTGGCCCCGAACACCGGGACAGGGGTCTACGAGCAGTACTTC
size: .
V: TRBV6-5
J: TRBJ2-7
D: TRBD1

CDR3: CSVGRLREGEQFF
DNA: TGCAGCGTTGGGAGATTGCGGGAAGGTGAGCAGTTCTTC
size: few
V: TRBV29-1
J: TRBJ2-1
D: .

CDR3: CASSYGLGRARHEQFF
DNA: TGTGCCAGCAGTTACGGGCTCGGGAGGGCCCGCCATGAGCAGTTCTTC
size: few
V: TRBV6-2/TRBV6-3
J: TRBJ2-1
D: TRBD2

CDR3: CASSPIPTGELFF
DNA: TGTGCCAGCAGTCCAATTCCCACCGGGGAGCTGTTTTTT
size: few
V: TRBV6-2/TRBV6-3
J: TRBJ2-2
D: .

CDR3: CASSQGGTGVTEAFF
DNA: TGCGCCAGCAGCCAAGGAGGGACAGGGGTTACTGAAGCTTTCTTT
size: few
V: TRBV4-3
J: TRBJ1-1
D: TRBD1

CDR3: CASSFLSHTEAFF
DNA: TGTGCCAGCAGTTTTCTATCCCACACTGAAGCTTTCTTT
size: .
V: TRBV12-3/TRBV12-4
J: TRBJ1-1
D: .